This TCR beta chain was captured by sequencing in a study of cytomegalovirus exposure and HLA in healthy donors. Study as a whole: Most donors, 81% of 398 genotyped, fell in the Caucasian-associated ancestry cluster. Study-wide points: Immune exposure information available was restricted to CMV serostatus. It was likely that a cluster of highly shared sequence variants was a sequencing artifact.

In this sample, this clone turned up once. Its antigen is undetermined. PCR primers comprised 60 Vbeta and 13 Jbeta primers. Assay used: immunoSEQ multiplex PCR; TCRdb lists only in-frame clones, some missing. The data hold under 200,000 clones, with approximately 81% observed a single time. The CDR3 spans 15 residues. The junction had 7 bases not matched to a gene; V was cut back by 4 bases and J by 2 bases. The germline gives CDR1 SEHNR, CDR2 FQNEAQ (reference sequence). Regarding donors, all were healthy bone marrow donors. The sequence was collected from a man aged 18 to 30 in good health and CMV-seronegative. Material: PBMCs. The chain combines TRBV7-9 with TRBJ2-7, with TRBD1 matching 8 bases. CDR3 residues: CASSSRTGKPYEQYF. The DNA of the CDR3 is TGTGCCAGCAGCTCCCGGACAGGGAAACCCTACGAGCAGTACTTC.